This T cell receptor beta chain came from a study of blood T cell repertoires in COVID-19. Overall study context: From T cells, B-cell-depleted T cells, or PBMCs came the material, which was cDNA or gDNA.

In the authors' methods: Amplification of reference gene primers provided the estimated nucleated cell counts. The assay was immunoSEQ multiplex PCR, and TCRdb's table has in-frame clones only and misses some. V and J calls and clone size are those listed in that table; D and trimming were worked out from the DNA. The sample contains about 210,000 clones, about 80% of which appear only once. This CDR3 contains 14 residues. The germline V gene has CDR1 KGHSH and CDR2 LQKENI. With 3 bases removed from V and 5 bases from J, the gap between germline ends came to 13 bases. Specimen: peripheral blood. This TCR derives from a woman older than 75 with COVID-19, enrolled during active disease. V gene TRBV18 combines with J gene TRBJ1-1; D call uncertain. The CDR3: CASSPTSGDTEAFF. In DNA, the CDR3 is TGTGCCAGCTCACCGACCAGCGGGGATACTGAAGCTTTCTTT.